Listed below are T cell receptor beta chains from one sample, sequenced in a study of CD8 T cells in ankylosing spondylitis. In TCRdb, the 5' RACE reads were re-called with MiXCR into one record per CDR3 protein. The sample has approximately 140,000 distinct CDR3 sequences; around 42% are singletons. Sequenced sample: synovial fluid, either unsorted or a sorted T cell fraction (not recorded which). These receptor sequences come from a male donor with ankylosing spondylitis. The CDR3 runs from the conserved cysteine through the conserved F or W. Fields, in order: J gene, D gene, V gene, clone size, CDR3 protein, CDR3 DNA. The D gene is left open where the match is weak. Part of the rows lack a size; the others show once, few, many or a class for expanded clones.

TRBJ2-4 - TRBV11-3 many CASSPPGTKSKNIQYF TGTGCCAGCAGCCCCCCCGGGACAAAGTCCAAAAACATTCAGTACTTC
TRBJ2-1 TRBD1 TRBV5-1 many CASSWDRVNEQFF TGCGCCAGCAGCTGGGACAGGGTCAATGAGCAGTTCTTC
TRBJ2-1 - TRBV15 - CATSRGDWQLSYNEQFF TGTGCCACCAGCAGAGGGGACTGGCAGTTAAGTTACAATGAGCAGTTCTTC
TRBJ1-1 - TRBV9 few CASSVVKELNTEAFF TGTGCCAGCAGCGTAGTGAAGGAGCTGAACACTGAAGCTTTCTTT
TRBJ2-2 - TRBV6-1 few CASSDLYGTGELFF TGTGCCAGCAGTGACCTTTACGGCACCGGGGAGCTGTTTTTT
TRBJ1-3 - TRBV5-5 - CASSRPGVLSGNTIYF TGTGCCAGCAGCCGCCCGGGGGTTCTCTCTGGAAACACCATATATTTT
TRBJ2-5 TRBD2 TRBV10-3 - CAISESSRLAGRETQYF TGTGCCATCAGTGAGTCGTCGCGACTAGCGGGAAGAGAGACCCAGTACTTC
TRBJ1-1 TRBD1 TRBV28 - CASSSGDRWEAFF TGTGCCAGCAGTTCCGGGGACAGGTGGGAAGCTTTCTTT
TRBJ1-2 - TRBV7-3 few CASSPHGPGDGYTF TGTGCCAGCAGCCCCCACGGGCCAGGGGATGGCTACACCTTC
TRBJ2-7 - TRBV20-1 - CSAGGQELYEQYF TGCAGTGCCGGGGGCCAGGAGCTCTACGAGCAGTACTTC
TRBJ2-1 TRBD2 TRBV5-1 many CASSDLADYNEQFF TGCGCCAGCTCCGATCTAGCGGACTACAATGAGCAGTTCTTC
TRBJ1-4 - TRBV7-9 few CASSLTTANEKLFF TGTGCCAGCAGCTTAACGACGGCTAATGAAAAACTGTTTTTT
TRBJ2-7 - TRBV7-9 - CASSPPRDNTYEQYF TGTGCCAGCAGCCCACCCCGGGACAACACCTACGAGCAGTACTTC
TRBJ2-7 TRBD2 TRBV5-1 - CASSLVKTSGSYEQYF TGCGCCAGCAGCTTGGTCAAGACTAGCGGGAGCTACGAGCAGTACTTC
TRBJ1-1 - TRBV29-1 many CSVVMDANTEAFF TGCAGCGTTGTTATGGATGCGAACACTGAAGCTTTCTTT
TRBJ1-3 - TRBV4-1 few CASSQASRAGNTIYF TGCGCCAGCAGCCAGGCTTCCAGGGCTGGAAACACCATATATTTT
TRBJ2-1 - TRBV11-1 - CASSSGAPPRSSYNEQFF TGTGCCAGCAGCTCAGGTGCCCCCCCCCGGAGCTCCTACAATGAGCAGTTCTTC
TRBJ1-1 - TRBV5-1 - CASRPGGPGALNTEAFF TGCGCCAGCAGGCCCGGCGGACCAGGGGCCCTGAACACTGAAGCTTTCTTT
TRBJ2-1 - TRBV20-1 few CSAQSGGLREQFF TGCAGTGCCCAGAGCGGAGGTTTACGCGAGCAGTTCTTC
TRBJ1-1 TRBD1 TRBV27 - CASSYCTRPGTGGACITEAFF TGTGCCAGCAGTTATTGTACCCGTCCAGGGACAGGGGGAGCTTGTATCACTGAAGCTTTCTTT
TRBJ1-3 - TRBV3-1 once CASSLVGYPLEDTIYF TGTGCCAGCAGCCTGGTCGGGTACCCTCTGGAAGACACCATATATTTT
TRBJ1-1 - TRBV29-1 - CSVQGVLGPEAFF TGCAGCGTTCAGGGCGTCCTAGGCCCTGAAGCTTTCTTT
TRBJ1-2 TRBD1 TRBV5-5 few CASSLPHGQGLYGYTF TGTGCCAGCAGCTTGCCCCACGGACAGGGGCTCTATGGCTACACCTTC
TRBJ1-1 - TRBV6-2/TRBV6-3 - CASTHSPHRTYRPMNTEAFF TGTGCCAGCACCCATTCCCCCCACAGGACGTACAGACCCATGAACACTGAAGCTTTCTTT
TRBJ2-2 TRBD1 TRBV12-3/TRBV12-4 - CASSGYRDRGRGVTGELFF TGTGCCAGCAGTGGGTATCGGGACAGGGGGCGCGGGGTCACCGGGGAGCTGTTTTTT
TRBJ1-2 - TRBV12-3/TRBV12-4 few CASSLINYGYTF TGTGCCAGCAGTTTAATCAACTATGGCTACACCTTC